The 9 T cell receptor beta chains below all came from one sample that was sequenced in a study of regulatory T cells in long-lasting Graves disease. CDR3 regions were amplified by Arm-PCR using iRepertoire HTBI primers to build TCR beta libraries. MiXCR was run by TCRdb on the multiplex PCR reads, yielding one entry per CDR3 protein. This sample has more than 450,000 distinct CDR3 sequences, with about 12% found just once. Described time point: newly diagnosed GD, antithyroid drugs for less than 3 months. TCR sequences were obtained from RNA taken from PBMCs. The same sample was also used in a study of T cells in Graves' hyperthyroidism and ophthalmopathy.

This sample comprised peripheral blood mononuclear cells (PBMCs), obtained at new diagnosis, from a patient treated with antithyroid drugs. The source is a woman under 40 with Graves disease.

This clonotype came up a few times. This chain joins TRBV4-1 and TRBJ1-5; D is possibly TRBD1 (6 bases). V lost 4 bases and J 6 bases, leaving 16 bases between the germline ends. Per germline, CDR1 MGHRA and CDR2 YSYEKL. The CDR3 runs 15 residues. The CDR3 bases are TGCGCCAGCAGCCGCATAACAGGGTTCGGTCAGCCCCAGCATTTT. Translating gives CASSRITGFGQPQHF.

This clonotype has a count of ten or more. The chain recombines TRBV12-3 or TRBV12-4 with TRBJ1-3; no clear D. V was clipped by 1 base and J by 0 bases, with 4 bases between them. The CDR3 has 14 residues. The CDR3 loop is CASSLEFSGNTIYF. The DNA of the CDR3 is TGTGCCAGCAGTTTAGAGTTCTCTGGAAACACCATATATTTT.

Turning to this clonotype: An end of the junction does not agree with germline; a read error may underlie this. The CDR3 DNA reads as TGTACCACCAGTGATTTTTCTGGGCAGGGGAGCAATGAGCAGTTCTTC. Amino acids: CTTSDFSGQGSNEQFF. The chain links TRBV24-1 to TRBJ2-1; D might be TRBD1 (6 bases). Germline CDR1 reads KGHDR; CDR2 reads SFDVKD. This CDR3 is 16 amino acids long.

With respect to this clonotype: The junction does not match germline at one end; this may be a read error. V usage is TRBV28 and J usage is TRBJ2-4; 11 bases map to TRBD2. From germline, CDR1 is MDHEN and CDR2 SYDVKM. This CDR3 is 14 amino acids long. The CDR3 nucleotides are TGTGCCAGCAGTTTAGGACTAGCGGGTGGCATTCGGTACTTC. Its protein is CASSLGLAGGIRYF.

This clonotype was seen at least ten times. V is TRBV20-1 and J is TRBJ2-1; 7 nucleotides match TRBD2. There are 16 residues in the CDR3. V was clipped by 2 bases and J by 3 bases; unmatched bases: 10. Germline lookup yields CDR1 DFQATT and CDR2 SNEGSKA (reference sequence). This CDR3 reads CSARNRLAASYNEQFF. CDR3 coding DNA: TGCAGTGCTAGAAACCGACTAGCCGCCAGCTACAATGAGCAGTTCTTC.

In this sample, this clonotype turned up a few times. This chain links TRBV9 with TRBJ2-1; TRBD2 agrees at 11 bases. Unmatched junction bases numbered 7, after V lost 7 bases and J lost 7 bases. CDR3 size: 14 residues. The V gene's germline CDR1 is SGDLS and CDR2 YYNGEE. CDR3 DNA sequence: TGTGCCAGCTCCCCTAGCGGGAGGACAAATGAGCAGTTCTTC. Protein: CASSPSGRTNEQFF.

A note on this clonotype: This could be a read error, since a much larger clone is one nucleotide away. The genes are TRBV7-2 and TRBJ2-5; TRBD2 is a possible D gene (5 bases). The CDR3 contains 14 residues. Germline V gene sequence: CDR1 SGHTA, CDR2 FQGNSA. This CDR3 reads CASGFKKRIETQYF. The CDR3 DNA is TGTGCCAGCGGCTTTAAAAAGCGGATAGAGACCCAGTACTTC.

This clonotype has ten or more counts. CDR3 sequence: CATSRGRSSMNTEAFF. CDR3 nucleotide sequence: TGTGCCACCAGCAGAGGAAGATCCTCCATGAACACTGAAGCTTTCTTT. The chain links TRBV15 to TRBJ1-1; the D is unclear. The germline V and J ends were trimmed by 1 base and 0 bases, with 12 bases remaining between them. The CDR3 totals 16 residues. Germline CDR1 and CDR2: LNHNV and YYDKDF (reference sequence).

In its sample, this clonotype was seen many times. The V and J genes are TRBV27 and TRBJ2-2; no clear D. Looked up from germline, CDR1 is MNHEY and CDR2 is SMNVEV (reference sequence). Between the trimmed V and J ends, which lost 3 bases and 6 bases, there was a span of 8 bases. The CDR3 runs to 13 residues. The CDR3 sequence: CASSLESSGELFF. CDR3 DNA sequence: TGTGCCAGCAGTTTGGAGAGTTCCGGGGAGCTGTTTTTT.